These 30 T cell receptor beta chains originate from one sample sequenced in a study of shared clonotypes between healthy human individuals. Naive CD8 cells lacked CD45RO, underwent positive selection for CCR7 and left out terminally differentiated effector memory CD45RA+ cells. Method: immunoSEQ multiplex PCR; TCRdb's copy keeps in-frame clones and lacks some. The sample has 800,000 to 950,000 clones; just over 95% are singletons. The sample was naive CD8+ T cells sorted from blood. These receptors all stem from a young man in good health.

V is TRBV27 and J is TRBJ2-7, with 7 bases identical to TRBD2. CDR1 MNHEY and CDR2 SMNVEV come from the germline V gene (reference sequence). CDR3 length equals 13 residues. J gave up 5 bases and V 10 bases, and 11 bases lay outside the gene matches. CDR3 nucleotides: TGTGCCACCACCACGGGGGGATCCCACGAGCAGTACTTC. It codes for CATTTGGSHEQYF.

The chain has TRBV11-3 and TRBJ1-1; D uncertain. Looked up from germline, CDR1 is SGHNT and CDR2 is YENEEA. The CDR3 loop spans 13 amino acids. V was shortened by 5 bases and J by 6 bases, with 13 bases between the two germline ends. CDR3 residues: CASSLGYGAEAFF. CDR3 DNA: TGTGCCAGCAGCCTCGGTTATGGGGCTGAAGCTTTCTTT.

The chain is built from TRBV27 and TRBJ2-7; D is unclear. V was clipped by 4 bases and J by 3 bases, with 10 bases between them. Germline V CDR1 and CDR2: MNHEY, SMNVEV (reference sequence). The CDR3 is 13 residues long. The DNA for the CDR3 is TGTGCCAGCAGTTCAAACAGTTACTACGAGCAGTACTTC. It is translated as CASSSNSYYEQYF.

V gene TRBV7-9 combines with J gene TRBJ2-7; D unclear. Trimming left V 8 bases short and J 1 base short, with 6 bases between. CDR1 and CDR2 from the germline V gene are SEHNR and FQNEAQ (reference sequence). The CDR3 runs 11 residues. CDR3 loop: CASEGSYEQYF. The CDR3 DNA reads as TGTGCCAGCGAAGGATCCTACGAGCAGTACTTC.

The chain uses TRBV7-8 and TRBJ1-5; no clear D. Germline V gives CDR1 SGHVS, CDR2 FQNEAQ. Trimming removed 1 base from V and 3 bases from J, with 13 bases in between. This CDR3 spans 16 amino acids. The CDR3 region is CASSLDPRGPNQPQHF. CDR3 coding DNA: TGTGCCAGCAGCTTAGATCCTCGAGGACCCAATCAGCCCCAGCATTTT.

The CDR3 reads CASSSRDRGTVEQFF. The CDR3 DNA sequence: TGTGCCAGTTCATCTCGGGACAGGGGGACCGTTGAGCAGTTCTTC. This chain uses TRBV13 with TRBJ2-1; TRBD1 matches 11 bases. Unmatched junction bases numbered 13, after V lost 9 bases and J lost 9 bases. The length of the CDR3 is 15 residues. The germline gives CDR1 PRHDT, CDR2 FYEKMQ (reference sequence). Looking up the rest from reference TRBV13 and TRBJ2-1 gives the full variable domain: AAGVIQSPRHLIKEKRETATLKCYPIPRHDTVYWYQQGPGQDPQFLISFYEKMQSDKGSIPDRFSAQQFSDYHSELNMSSLELGDSALYFCASSSRDRGTVEQFFGPGTRLTVL.

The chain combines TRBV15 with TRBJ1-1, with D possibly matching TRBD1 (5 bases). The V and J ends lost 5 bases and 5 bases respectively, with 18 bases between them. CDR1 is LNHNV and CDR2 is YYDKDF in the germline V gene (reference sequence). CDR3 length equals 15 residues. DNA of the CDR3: TGTGCCACCAGCCCGATCGGGCAGGGAAGTACTGAAGCTTTCTTT. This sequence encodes CATSPIGQGSTEAFF.

CDR3 sequence reads: CASSPASGTTYEQYF. The CDR3 DNA sequence: TGTGCCAGCAGTCCTGCTAGCGGGACTACCTACGAGCAGTACTTC. The V and J genes are TRBV27 and TRBJ2-7; 9 positions agree with TRBD2. Germline lookup yields CDR1 MNHEY and CDR2 SMNVEV (reference sequence). This CDR3 region has 15 residues. Unmatched junction bases numbered 7, after V lost 5 bases and J lost 2 bases.

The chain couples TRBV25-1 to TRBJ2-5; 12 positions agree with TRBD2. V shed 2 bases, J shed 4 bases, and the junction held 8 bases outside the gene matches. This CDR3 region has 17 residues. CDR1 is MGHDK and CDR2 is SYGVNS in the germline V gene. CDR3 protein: CASSERLAGGPGETQYF. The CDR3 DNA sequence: TGTGCCAGCAGTGAAAGGCTAGCGGGAGGGCCCGGAGAGACCCAGTACTTC.

CDR3: CASSLKGLAPTYEQYF. CDR3 coding DNA: TGTGCCAGCAGTTTAAAGGGACTAGCGCCTACCTACGAGCAGTACTTC. The chain uses TRBV27 and TRBJ2-7; 10 nucleotides agree with TRBD2. V gave up 2 bases and J gave up 2 bases; unmatched junction bases: 6. The CDR3 runs 16 residues. CDR1 is MNHEY and CDR2 is SMNVEV in the germline V gene (reference sequence).

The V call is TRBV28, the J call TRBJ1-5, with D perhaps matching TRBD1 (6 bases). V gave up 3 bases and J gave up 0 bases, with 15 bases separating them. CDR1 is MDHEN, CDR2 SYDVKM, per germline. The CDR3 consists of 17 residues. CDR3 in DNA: TGTGCCAGCAGTTTCCCCATCAACAGGGCTAGCAATCAGCCCCAGCATTTT. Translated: CASSFPINRASNQPQHF.

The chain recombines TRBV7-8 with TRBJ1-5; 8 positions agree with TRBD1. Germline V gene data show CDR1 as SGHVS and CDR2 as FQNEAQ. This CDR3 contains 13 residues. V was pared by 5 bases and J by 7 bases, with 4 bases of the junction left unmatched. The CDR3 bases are TGTGCCAGCAGCACACGGACAGGGCAGCCCCAGCATTTT. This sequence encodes CASSTRTGQPQHF.

The CDR3 DNA follows: TGTGCCAGCAGCGATTGGGCCCGCGGTGGTAATCAGCCCCAGCATTTT. It codes for CASSDWARGGNQPQHF. The genes are TRBV7-2 and TRBJ1-5; D unclear. This CDR3 has 16 residues. V was pared by 5 bases and J by 4 bases, with 18 bases between. CDR1 is SGHTA and CDR2 is FQGNSA in the germline V gene. The entire variable domain, with the rest obtained from reference TRBV7-2 and TRBJ1-5, is as follows: GAGVSQSPSNKVTEKGKDVELRCDPISGHTALYWYRQSLGQGLEFLIYFQGNSAPDKSGLPSDRFSAERTGGSVSTLTIQRTQQEDSAVYLCASSDWARGGNQPQHFGDGTRLSIL.

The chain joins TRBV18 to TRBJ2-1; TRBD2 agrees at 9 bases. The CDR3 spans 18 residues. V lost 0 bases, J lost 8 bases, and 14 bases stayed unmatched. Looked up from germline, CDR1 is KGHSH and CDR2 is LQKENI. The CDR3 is CASSPPRGREGLVYEQFF. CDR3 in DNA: TGTGCCAGCTCACCACCCCGAGGGCGGGAGGGCCTGGTCTATGAGCAGTTCTTC.

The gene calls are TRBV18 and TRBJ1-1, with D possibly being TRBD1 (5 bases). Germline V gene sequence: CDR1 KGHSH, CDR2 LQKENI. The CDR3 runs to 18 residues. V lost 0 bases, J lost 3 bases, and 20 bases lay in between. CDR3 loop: CASSPPDDGYMGDTEAFF. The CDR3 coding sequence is TGTGCCAGCTCACCACCCGATGACGGCTATATGGGGGACACTGAAGCTTTCTTT.

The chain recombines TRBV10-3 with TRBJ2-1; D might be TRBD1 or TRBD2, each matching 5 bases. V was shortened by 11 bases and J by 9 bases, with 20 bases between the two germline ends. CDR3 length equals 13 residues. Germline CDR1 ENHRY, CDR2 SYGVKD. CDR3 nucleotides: TGTGCCCTAGGGGATGGACTCTCTAGTGAGCAGTTCTTC. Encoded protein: CALGDGLSSEQFF.

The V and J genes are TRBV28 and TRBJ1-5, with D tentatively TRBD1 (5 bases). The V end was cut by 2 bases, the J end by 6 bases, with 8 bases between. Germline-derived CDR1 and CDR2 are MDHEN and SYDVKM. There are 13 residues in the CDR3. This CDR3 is CASSLQGSQPQHF. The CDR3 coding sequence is TGTGCCAGCAGTTTACAGGGTAGTCAGCCCCAGCATTTT. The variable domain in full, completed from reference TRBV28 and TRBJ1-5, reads DVKVTQSSRYLVKRTGEKVFLECVQDMDHENMFWYRQDPGLGLRLIYFSYDVKMKEKGDIPEGYSVSREKKERFSLILESASTNQTSMYLCASSLQGSQPQHFGDGTRLSIL.

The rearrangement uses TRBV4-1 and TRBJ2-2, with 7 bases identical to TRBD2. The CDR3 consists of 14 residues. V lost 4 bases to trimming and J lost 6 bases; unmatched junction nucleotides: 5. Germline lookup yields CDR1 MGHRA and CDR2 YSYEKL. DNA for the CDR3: TGCGCCAGCAGCCCGCGGGGACTATCCGGGGAGCTGTTTTTT. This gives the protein CASSPRGLSGELFF.

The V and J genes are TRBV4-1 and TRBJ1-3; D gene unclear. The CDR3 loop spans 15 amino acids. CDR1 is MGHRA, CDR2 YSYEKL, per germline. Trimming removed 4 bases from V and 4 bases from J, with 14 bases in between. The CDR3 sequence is CASSPVDKGGNTIYF. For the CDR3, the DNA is TGCGCCAGCAGCCCCGTTGACAAAGGGGGAAACACCATATATTTT.

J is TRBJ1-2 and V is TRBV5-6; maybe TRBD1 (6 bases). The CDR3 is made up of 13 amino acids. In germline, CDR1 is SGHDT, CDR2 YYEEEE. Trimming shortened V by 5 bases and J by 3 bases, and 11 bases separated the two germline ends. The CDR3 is CASRQTGDYGYTF. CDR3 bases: TGTGCCAGCAGACAGACAGGCGACTATGGCTACACCTTC. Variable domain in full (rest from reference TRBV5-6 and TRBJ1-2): DAGVTQSPTHLIKTRGQQVTLRCSPKSGHDTVSWYQQALGQGPQFIFQYYEEEERQRGNFPDRFSGHQFPNYSSELNVNALLLGDSALYLCASRQTGDYGYTFGSGTRLTVV.

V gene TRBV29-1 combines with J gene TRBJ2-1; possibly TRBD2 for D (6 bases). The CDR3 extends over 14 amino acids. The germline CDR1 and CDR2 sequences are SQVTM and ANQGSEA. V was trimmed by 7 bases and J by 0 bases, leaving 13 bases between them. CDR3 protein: CSGKRGGSYNEQFF. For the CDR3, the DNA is TGCAGCGGGAAACGGGGAGGCTCCTACAATGAGCAGTTCTTC.

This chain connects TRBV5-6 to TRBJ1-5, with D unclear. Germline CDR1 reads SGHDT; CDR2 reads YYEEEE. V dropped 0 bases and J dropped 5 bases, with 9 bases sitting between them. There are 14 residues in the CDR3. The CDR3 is CASSLGGSDQPQHF. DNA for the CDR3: TGTGCCAGCAGCTTGGGAGGGAGTGATCAGCCCCAGCATTTT.

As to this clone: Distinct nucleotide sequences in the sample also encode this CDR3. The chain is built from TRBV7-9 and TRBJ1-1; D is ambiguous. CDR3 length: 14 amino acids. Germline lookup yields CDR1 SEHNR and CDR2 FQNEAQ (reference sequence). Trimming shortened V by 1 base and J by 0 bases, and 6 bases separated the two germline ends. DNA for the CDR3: TGTGCCAGCAGCTTAGAAGGGATGAACACTGAAGCTTTCTTT. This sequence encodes CASSLEGMNTEAFF.

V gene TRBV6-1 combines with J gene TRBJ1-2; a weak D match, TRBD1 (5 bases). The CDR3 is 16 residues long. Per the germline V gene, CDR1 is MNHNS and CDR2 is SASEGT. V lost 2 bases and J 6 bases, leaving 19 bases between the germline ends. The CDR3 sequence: CASSERFGALVDGYTF. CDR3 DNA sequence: TGTGCCAGCAGTGAAAGGTTCGGGGCATTGGTCGATGGCTACACCTTC.

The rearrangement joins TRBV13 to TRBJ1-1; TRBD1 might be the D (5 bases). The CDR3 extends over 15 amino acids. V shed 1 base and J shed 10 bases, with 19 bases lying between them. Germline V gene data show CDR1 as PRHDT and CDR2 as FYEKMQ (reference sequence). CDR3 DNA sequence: TGTGCCAGCAGCTTAGAGTCCGAAGGGGACTTATTAGCTTTCTTT. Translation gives CASSLESEGDLLAFF.

The DNA for the CDR3 is TGTGCCAGCAGTGAAACAGTGGGGGTTGGAAACACCATATATTTT. Its translation is CASSETVGVGNTIYF. The chain is built from TRBV2 and TRBJ1-3; D is possibly TRBD1 (5 bases). Germline assignment: CDR1 SNHLY and CDR2 FYNNEI. This CDR3 is built from 15 residues. Trimming took off 2 bases at V and 3 bases at J, with 11 bases between the two ends.

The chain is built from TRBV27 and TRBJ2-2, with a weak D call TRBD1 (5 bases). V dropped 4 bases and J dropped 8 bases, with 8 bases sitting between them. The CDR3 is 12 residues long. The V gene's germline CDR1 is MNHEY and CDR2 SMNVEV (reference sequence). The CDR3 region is CASSYQGGELFF. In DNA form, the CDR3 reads TGTGCCAGCAGTTACCAGGGAGGGGAGCTGTTTTTT.

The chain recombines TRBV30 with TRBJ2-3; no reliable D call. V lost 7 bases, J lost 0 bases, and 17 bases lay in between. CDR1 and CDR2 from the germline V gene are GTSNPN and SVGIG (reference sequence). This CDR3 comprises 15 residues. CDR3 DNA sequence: TGTGCCTCCAATGTCCTTTCTACTAGCACAGATACGCAGTATTTT. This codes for CASNVLSTSTDTQYF.

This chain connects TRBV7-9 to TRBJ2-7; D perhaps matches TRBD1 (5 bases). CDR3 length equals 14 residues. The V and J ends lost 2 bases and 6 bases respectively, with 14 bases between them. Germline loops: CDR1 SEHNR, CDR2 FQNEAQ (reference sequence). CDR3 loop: CASSLNGAEVEQYF. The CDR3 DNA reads TGTGCCAGCAGCTTAAATGGGGCTGAGGTCGAGCAGTACTTC.

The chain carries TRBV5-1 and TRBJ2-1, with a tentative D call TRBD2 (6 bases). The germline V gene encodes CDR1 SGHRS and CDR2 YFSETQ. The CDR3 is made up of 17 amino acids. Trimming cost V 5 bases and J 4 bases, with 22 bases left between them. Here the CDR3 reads CASRQLLYTRGYNEQFF. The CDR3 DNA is TGCGCCAGCAGACAACTACTCTACACCCGGGGGTACAATGAGCAGTTCTTC.